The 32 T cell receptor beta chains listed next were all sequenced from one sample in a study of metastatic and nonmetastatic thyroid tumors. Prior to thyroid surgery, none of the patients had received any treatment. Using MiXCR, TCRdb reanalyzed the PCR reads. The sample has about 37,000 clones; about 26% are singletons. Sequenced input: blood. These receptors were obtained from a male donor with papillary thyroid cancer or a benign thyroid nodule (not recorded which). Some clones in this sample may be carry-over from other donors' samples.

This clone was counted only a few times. CDR3 region: CASSRRDSNYEQYF. The CDR3 DNA follows: TGCGCCAGCAGCCGTAGGGACAGCAACTACGAGCAGTACTTC. The genes are TRBV5-1 and TRBJ2-7, with TRBD1 identical over 7 bases. CDR3 length: 14 amino acids. J gave up 3 bases and V 4 bases, and 7 bases lay outside the gene matches. Germline V gives CDR1 SGHRS, CDR2 YFSETQ. Full variable domain (missing parts from reference TRBV5-1 and TRBJ2-7): KAGVTQTPRYLIKTRGQQVTLSCSPISGHRSVSWYQQTPGQGLQFLFEYFSETQRNKGNFPGRFSGRQFSNSRSEMNVSTLELGDSALYLCASSRRDSNYEQYFGPGTRLTVT.

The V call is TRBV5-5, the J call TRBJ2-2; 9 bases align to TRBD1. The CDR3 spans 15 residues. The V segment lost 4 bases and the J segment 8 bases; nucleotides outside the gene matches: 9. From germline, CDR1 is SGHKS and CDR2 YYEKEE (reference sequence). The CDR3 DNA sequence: TGTGCCAGCAGCCGGGGGACAGGGTCGTCGGGGGAGCTGTTTTTT. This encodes CASSRGTGSSGELFF.

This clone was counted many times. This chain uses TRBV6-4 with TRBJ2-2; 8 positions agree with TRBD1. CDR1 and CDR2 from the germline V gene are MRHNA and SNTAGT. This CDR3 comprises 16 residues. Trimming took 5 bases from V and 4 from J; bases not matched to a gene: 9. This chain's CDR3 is CASSKDRGSTTGELFF. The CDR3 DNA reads TGTGCCAGCAGTAAAGACAGGGGAAGTACCACCGGGGAGCTGTTTTTT.

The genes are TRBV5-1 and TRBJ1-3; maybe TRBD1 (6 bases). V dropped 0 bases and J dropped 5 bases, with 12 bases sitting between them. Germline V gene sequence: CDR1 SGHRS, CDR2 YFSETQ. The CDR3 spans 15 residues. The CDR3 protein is CASSLGVQGRNTIYF. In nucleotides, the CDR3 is TGCGCCAGCAGCTTGGGAGTGCAGGGGCGAAACACCATATATTTT.

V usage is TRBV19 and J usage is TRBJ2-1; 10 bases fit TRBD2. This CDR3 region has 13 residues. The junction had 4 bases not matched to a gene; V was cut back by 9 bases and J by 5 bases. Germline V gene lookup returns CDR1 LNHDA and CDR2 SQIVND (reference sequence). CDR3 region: CASRLAGHNEQFF. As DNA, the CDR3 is TGTGCCAGCAGACTAGCGGGCCACAATGAGCAGTTCTTC.

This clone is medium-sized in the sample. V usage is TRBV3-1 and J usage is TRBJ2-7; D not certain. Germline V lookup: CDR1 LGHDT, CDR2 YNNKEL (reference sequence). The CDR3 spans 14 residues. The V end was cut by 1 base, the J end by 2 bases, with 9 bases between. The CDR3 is CASSQVEPTYEQYF. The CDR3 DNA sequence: TGTGCCAGCAGCCAAGTTGAGCCGACCTACGAGCAGTACTTC.

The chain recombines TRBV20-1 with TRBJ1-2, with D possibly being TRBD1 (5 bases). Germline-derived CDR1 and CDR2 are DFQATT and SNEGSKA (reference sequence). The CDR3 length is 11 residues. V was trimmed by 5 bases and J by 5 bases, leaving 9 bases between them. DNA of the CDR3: TGCAGTGCTGGGGGGGTATATGGCTACACCTTC. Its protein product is CSAGGVYGYTF.

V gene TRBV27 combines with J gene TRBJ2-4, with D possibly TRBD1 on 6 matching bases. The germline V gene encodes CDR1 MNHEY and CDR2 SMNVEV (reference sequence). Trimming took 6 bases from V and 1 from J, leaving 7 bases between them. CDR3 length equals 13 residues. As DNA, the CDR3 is TGTGCCAGCAGAGGACAGGCCAAAAACATTCAGTACTTC. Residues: CASRGQAKNIQYF.

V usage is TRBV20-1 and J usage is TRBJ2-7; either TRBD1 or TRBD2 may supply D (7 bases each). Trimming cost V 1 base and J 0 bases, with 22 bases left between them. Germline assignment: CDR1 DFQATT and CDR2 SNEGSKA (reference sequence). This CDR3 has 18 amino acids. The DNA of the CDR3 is TGCAGTGCTAGAGGGGGGAGGGCCGGGACAGCGGACTCCTACGAGCAGTACTTC. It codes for CSARGGRAGTADSYEQYF.

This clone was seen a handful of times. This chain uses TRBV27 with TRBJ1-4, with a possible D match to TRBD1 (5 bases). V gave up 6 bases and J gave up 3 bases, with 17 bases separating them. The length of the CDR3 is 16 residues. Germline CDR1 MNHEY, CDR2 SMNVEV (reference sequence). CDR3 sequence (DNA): TGTGCCAGCAGGGGACTTCTGGGAGTGGCTAATGAAAAACTGTTTTTT. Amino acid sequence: CASRGLLGVANEKLFF.

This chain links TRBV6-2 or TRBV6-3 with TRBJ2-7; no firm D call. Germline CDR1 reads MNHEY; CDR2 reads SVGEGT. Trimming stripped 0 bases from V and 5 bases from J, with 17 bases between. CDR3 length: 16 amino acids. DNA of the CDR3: TGTGCCAGCAGTTACTCCAGAGACTCATTTACCCACGAGCAGTACTTC. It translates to CASSYSRDSFTHEQYF.

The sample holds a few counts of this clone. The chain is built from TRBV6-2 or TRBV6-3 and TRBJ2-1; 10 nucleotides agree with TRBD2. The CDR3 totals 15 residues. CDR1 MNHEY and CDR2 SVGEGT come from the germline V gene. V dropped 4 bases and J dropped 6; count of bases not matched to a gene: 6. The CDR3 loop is CASSSGTSVTNEQFF. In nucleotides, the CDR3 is TGTGCCAGCAGTTCCGGGACTAGCGTCACCAATGAGCAGTTCTTC.

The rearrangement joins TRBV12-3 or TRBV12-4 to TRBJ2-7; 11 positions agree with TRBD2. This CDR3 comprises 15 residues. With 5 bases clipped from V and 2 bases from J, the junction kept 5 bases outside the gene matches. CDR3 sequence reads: CASSPLAGGPYEQYF. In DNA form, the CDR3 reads TGTGCCAGCAGTCCTCTAGCGGGAGGACCCTACGAGCAGTACTTC.

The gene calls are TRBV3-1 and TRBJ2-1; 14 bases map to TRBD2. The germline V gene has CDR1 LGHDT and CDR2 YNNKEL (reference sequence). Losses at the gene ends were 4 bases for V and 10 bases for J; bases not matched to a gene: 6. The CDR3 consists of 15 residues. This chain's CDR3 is CASSPGLAGAREQFF. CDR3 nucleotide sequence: TGTGCCAGCAGCCCGGGACTAGCGGGGGCAAGGGAGCAGTTCTTC.

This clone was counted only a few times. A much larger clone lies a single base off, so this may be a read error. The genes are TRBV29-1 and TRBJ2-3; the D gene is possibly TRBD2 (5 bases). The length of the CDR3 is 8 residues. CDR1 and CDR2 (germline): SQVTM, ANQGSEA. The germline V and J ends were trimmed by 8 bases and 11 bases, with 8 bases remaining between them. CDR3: CSPGLQYF. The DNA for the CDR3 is TGCAGCCCGGGGTTGCAGTATTTT.

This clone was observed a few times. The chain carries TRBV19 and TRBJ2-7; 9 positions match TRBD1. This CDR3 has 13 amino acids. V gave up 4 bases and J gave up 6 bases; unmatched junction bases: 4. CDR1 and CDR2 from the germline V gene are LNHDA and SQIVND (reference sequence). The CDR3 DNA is TGTGCCAGTAGTAGGACAGGGGTGGGCGAGCAGTACTTC. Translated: CASSRTGVGEQYF.

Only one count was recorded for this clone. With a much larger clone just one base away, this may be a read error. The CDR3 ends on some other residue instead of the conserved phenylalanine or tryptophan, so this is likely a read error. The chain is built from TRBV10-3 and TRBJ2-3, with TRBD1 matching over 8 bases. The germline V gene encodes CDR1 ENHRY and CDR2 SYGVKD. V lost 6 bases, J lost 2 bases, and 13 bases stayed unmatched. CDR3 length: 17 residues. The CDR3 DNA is TGTGCCATCAGCGTCGGACAGGGCCTAGGAGACACAGATACGCAGTATCTT. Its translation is CAISVGQGLGDTDTQYL.

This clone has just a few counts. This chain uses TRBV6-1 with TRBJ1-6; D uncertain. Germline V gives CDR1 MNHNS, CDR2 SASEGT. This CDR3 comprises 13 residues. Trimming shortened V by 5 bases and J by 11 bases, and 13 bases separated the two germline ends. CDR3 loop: CASSSDEMAPLHF. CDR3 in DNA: TGTGCCAGCAGTTCCGACGAGATGGCACCCCTCCACTTT.

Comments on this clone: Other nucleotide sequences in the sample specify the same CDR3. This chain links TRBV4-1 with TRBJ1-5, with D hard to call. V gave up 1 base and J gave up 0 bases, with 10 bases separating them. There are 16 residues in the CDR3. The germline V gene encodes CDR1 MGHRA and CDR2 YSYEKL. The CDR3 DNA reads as TGCGCCAGCAGCCAAGTTGTGCAGAGTAGCAATCAGCCCCAGCATTTT. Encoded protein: CASSQVVQSSNQPQHF.

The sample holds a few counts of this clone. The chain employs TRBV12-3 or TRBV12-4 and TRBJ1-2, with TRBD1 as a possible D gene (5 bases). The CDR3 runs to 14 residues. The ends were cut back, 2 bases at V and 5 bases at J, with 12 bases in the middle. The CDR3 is CASSLIREGYGYTF. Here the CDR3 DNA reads TGTGCCAGCAGTTTAATCAGGGAGGGGTATGGCTACACCTTC.

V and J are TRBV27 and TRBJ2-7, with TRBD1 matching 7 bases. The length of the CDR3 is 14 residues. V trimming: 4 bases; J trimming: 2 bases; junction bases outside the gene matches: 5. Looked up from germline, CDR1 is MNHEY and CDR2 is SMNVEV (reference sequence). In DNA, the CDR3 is TGTGCCAGCAGTTCCGGGACAGACGCCTACGAGCAGTACTTC. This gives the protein CASSSGTDAYEQYF.

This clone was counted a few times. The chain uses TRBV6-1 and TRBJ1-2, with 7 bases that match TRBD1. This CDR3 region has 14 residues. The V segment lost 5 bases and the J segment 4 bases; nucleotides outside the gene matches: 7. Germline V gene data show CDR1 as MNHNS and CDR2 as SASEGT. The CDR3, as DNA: TGTGCCAGCAGTAACACAAGGACAGGCTATGGCTACACCTTC. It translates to CASSNTRTGYGYTF.

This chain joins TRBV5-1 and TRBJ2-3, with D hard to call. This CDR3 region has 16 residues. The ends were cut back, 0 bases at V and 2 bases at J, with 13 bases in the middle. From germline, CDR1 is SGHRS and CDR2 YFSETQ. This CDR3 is CASSLGLPGNTDTQYF. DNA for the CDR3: TGCGCCAGCAGCTTGGGGCTCCCCGGAAACACAGATACGCAGTATTTT.

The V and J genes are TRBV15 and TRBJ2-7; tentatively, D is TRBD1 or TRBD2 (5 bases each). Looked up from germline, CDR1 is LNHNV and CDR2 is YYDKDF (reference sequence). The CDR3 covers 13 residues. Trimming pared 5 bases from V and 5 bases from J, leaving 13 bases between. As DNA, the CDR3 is TGTGCCACCAGCCGGGACCCAGATAACGAGCAGTACTTC. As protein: CATSRDPDNEQYF.

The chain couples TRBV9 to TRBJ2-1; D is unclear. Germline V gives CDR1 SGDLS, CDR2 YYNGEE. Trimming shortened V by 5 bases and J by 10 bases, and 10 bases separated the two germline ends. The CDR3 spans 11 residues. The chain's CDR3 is CASSSTSEQFF. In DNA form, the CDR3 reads TGTGCCAGCAGTTCCACAAGCGAGCAGTTCTTC. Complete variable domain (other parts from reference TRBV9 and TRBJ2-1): DSGVTQTPKHLITATGQRVTLRCSPRSGDLSVYWYQQSLDQGLQFLIQYYNGEERAKGNILERFSAQQFPDLHSELNLSSLELGDSALYFCASSSTSEQFFGPGTRLTVL.

The CDR3 nucleotides read TGTGCCAGCAGCTCCCTAGCGGGGGTTATCTACAATGAGCAGTTCTTC. Translation gives CASSSLAGVIYNEQFF. The chain couples TRBV11-1 to TRBJ2-1; 10 bases line up with TRBD2. Germline V gene lookup returns CDR1 SGHAT and CDR2 FQDESV (reference sequence). The V segment lost 4 bases and the J segment 3 bases; nucleotides outside the gene matches: 6. The CDR3 is made up of 16 amino acids.

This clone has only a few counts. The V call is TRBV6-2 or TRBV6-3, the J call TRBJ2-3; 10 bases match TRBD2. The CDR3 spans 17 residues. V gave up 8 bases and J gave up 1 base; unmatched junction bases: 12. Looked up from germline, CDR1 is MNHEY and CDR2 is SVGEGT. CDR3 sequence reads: CASRTGFGTSGTDTQYF. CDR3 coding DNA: TGTGCCAGCCGTACAGGGTTCGGGACTAGCGGCACAGATACGCAGTATTTT.

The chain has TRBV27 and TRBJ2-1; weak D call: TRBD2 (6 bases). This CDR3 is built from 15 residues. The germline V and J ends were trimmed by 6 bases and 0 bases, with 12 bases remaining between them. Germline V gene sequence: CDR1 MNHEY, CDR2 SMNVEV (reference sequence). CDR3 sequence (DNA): TGTGCCAGCAGCCTTCGGGGGAGCTCCTACAATGAGCAGTTCTTC. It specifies CASSLRGSSYNEQFF.

CDR3 coding DNA: TGCGCCAGCAGCTTGGCCCCCGCGAATGAAGCTTTCTTT. Its protein is CASSLAPANEAFF. The chain joins TRBV5-1 to TRBJ1-1; unclear D gene. The CDR3 totals 13 residues. V was clipped by 0 bases and J by 7 bases, with 10 bases between them. The germline CDR1 and CDR2 sequences are SGHRS and YFSETQ.

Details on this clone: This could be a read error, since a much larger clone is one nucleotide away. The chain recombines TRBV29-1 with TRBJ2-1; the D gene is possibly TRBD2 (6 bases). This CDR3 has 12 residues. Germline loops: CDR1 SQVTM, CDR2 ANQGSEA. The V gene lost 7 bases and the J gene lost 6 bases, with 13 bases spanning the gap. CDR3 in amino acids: CSGRPGGNEQFF. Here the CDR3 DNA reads TGCAGCGGTCGACCCGGGGGCAATGAGCAGTTCTTC.

The CDR3 sequence: CASSLSGESNEQFF. As DNA, the CDR3 is TGTGCCAGCAGCCTCAGCGGGGAGAGCAATGAGCAGTTCTTC. This chain links TRBV6-2 or TRBV6-3 with TRBJ2-1; 7 nucleotides agree with TRBD2. The CDR3 loop spans 14 amino acids. Germline V gene lookup returns CDR1 MNHEY and CDR2 SVGEGT. Unmatched junction bases numbered 8, after V lost 6 bases and J lost 6 bases.

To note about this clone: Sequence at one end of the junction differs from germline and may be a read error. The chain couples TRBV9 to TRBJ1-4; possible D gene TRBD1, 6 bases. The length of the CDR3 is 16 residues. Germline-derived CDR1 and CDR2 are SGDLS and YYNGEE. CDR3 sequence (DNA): TGTGCCAGCAGCGGAGACCCGGGACAAGCTAATGAAAAACTGCTTTTT. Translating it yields CASSGDPGQANEKLLF.